Each of the 8 T cell receptor beta chains below was sequenced from the same sample in a study of blood T cells in healthy people across ages. The authors ran a second PCR of roughly 6 to 12 cycles using a sample-barcoded 5' primer and a J-beta primer mix. TCRdb re-called the 5' RACE reads through MiXCR, storing one row per CDR3 protein. The profile shows about 970,000 distinct CDR3 sequences, just over 50% of them singletons. Source material: blood. The receptors were sampled from a woman aged 60 to 75 in good health.

This clonotype was counted a few times. The V and J genes are TRBV28 and TRBJ2-5, with TRBD2 identical over 10 bases. With the DNA end fitting TRBJ2-7 better, the J assignment may be wrong. Germline loops: CDR1 MDHEN, CDR2 SYDVKM. The CDR3 sequence is 14 residues long. CDR3 amino acids: CASSLLAGVYEQYF. DNA of the CDR3: TGTGCCAGCAGTTTACTAGCGGGAGTTTACGAGCAGTACTTC.

The genes are TRBV18 and TRBJ2-5; D call uncertain. The end of the DNA aligns better with TRBJ2-7, so the J call may be wrong. The CDR3 totals 14 residues. Per the germline V gene, CDR1 is KGHSH and CDR2 is LQKENI. The CDR3 sequence: CAGATGGIPYEQYF. The CDR3 bases are TGTGCCGGCGCCACTGGCGGTATTCCTTACGAGCAGTACTTC.

Note on this clonotype: Relative to the germline gene, one junction end is altered; a read error may explain this. The CDR3 nucleotides read TGCGCCGGCAGCCAAGCCGCCGGGCTTGGTGGCTACACCTTC. It codes for CAGSQAAGLGGYTF. The chain joins TRBV4-1 to TRBJ1-2; no definite D call. CDR1 and CDR2 (germline): MGHRA, YSYEKL. This CDR3 region has 14 residues.

The J gene is TRBJ2-1, the V gene TRBV20-1, with 8 bases aligning to TRBD2. CDR3 length: 15 residues. From germline, CDR1 is DFQATT and CDR2 SNEGSKA (reference sequence). The trim removed 0 bases at V and 8 bases at J, leaving 9 bases unmatched. CDR3: CSARDSPGGIDEQFF. CDR3 nucleotides: TGCAGTGCTAGAGATTCCCCGGGGGGGATCGATGAGCAGTTCTTC.

The chain recombines TRBV20-1 with TRBJ2-3; D tentatively reads TRBD1 or TRBD2 (5 bases each). The CDR3 covers 15 residues. Trimming left V 3 bases short and J 8 bases short, with 21 bases between. CDR1 and CDR2 from the germline V gene are DFQATT and SNEGSKA (reference sequence). The CDR3 sequence: CSASPGTSARSTQYF. The CDR3 DNA reads TGCAGTGCTAGTCCCGGGACCTCTGCACGTTCTACGCAGTATTTT.

This clonotype showed up just once. The V call is TRBV20-1, the J call TRBJ1-5, with D maybe TRBD1 (6 bases). The V gene lost 3 bases and the J gene lost 7 bases, with 13 bases spanning the gap. This CDR3 spans 13 amino acids. Germline V gives CDR1 DFQATT, CDR2 SNEGSKA (reference sequence). CDR3 nucleotide sequence: TGCAGTGCTAGTGGGGGGGGCGGCCAGCCCCAGCATTTT. Protein product: CSASGGGGQPQHF.

This clonotype turned up a few times. J is TRBJ2-3 and V is TRBV7-9, with D unresolved. V gave up 3 bases and J gave up 2 bases, with 15 bases separating them. CDR1 and CDR2 (germline): SEHNR, FQNEAQ (reference sequence). This CDR3 region has 16 residues. The DNA of the CDR3 is TGTGCCAGCAGCTTTCCGGGCTGGGCAATCACAGATACGCAGTATTTT. Translated, it gives CASSFPGWAITDTQYF.

The chain recombines TRBV7-3 with TRBJ2-1, with D perhaps assigned TRBD1 or TRBD2 (5 bases each). The CDR3 spans 14 residues. The germline V gene has CDR1 SGHTA and CDR2 FQGTGA. Trimming took off 3 bases at V and 3 bases at J, with 9 bases between the two ends. The CDR3 is CASSFRDDYNEQFF. Here the CDR3 DNA reads TGTGCCAGCAGCTTTCGGGACGACTACAATGAGCAGTTCTTC.